This T cell receptor beta chain was obtained from a study of T-cell reconstitution after alpha-beta-depleted transplantation in children. The V segment lost 3 bases and the J segment 2 bases; nucleotides outside the gene matches: 9. Germline V lookup: CDR1 SGHVS, CDR2 FNYEAQ. The CDR3 loop spans 18 amino acids. This clonotype was recorded many times. Preparation of the TCRbeta library used unique molecular identifiers. TCRdb ran MiXCR on the PCR reads and lists one entry per CDR3 protein. The top ten clones hold approximately 2.9% of a sample with 150,000 to 200,000 distinct CDR3 sequences, approximately 7% of them seen once.

The sequences come from PBMCs from the stem cell graft donor, collected from the stem cell graft. The receptor was isolated from a human donor who donated a stem cell graft to a child with Wiskott-Aldrich syndrome. This rearrangement joins TRBV7-6 to TRBJ2-3, with 12 bases identical to TRBD2. The CDR3 DNA sequence: TGTGCCAGCAGCTTTTTAGGGACTAGCGGGTTATCCACAGATACGCAGTATTTT. This translates into CASSFLGTSGLSTDTQYF.